This entry concerns a single TCR beta chain. In germline, CDR1 is KGHDR, CDR2 SFDVKD. The V gene lost 7 bases and the J gene lost 2 bases, with 4 bases spanning the gap. The CDR3 is 11 residues long. The sample's treatment: about 20 received Ad26.COV2.S at low or high dose, single or two shots; five or six received placebo; per-sample allocation not given. Samples came from day 63 after the first vaccine or placebo injection. Sequencing was performed with immunoSEQ multiplex PCR; in TCRdb, only in-frame clones are kept and a portion is missing. The sample comprises over 400,000 clones, around 92% of which are singletons, and less than 2% rests with the top ten. These data come from a study of Ad26.COV2.S vaccination and SARS-CoV-2 variants.

This sequence joins TRBV24-1 and TRBJ1-2; D is unresolved. This receptor was obtained from a person between 18 and 65 years old who received the Ad26.COV2.S COVID-19 vaccine or a placebo. Sample: peripheral blood, taken in a trial of Ad26.COV2.S vaccine versus placebo. In nucleotides, the CDR3 is TGTGCCACCAGGGGGAACTATGGCTACACCTTC. Translation: CATRGNYGYTF.